The present entry profiles one T cell receptor beta chain with its context. The target antigen is unknown. The sample belongs to a study of cytomegalovirus exposure and HLA in healthy donors. The study ran its PCR with 60 Vbeta and 13 Jbeta primers. Per the original data handling: Approximately 12 million of the roughly 80 million unique TCR beta chains counted in a later analysis were shared. TCRdb's copy holds only in-frame clones and misses some; the assay was immunoSEQ multiplex PCR. V and J calls and clone size come straight from that table; D and trimming were deduced from the DNA. The sample lists about 160,000 clones, roughly 70% occurring once. Findings and caveats of the study: When analyzed later, the rates of TCR association showed variation by HLA locus, with DRB1 the most and HLA-C the fewest. Sequencing had likely introduced a cluster of highly shared sequence variants as an artifact. Across donors, sequencing depth was assumed by presence/absence analyses to be roughly uniform.

CDR1 and CDR2 from the germline V gene are SGHTA and FQGNSA. The CDR3 length is 15 residues. V dropped 6 bases and J dropped 1 base, with 12 bases sitting between them. The sequenced material came from PBMCs. The chain uses TRBV7-2 and TRBJ1-4, with D tentatively TRBD1 (6 bases). The receptor comes from a woman in her forties or fifties in good health and CMV-seropositive. The CDR3 sequence is CASRPGQLTNEKLFF. The DNA of the CDR3 is TGTGCCAGCAGACCTGGACAGCTAACTAATGAAAAACTGTTTTTT.